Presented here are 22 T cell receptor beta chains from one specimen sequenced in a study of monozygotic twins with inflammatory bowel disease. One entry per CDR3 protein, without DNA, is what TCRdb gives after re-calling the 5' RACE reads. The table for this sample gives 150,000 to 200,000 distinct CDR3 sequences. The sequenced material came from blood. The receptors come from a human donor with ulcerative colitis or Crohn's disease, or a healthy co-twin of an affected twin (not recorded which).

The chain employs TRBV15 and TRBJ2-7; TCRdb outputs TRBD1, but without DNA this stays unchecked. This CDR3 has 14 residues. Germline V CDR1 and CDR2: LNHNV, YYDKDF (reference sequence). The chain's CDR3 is CATAGTGNSYEQYF.

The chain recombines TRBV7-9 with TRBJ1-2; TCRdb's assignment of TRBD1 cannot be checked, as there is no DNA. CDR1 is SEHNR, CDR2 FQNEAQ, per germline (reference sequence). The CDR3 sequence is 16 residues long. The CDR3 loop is CASSLTGTGEDYGYTF.

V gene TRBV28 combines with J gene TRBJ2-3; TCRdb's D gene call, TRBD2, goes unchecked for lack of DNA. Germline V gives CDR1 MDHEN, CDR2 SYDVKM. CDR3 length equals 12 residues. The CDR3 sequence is CASSPRPSTQYF. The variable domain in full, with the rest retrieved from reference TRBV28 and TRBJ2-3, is DVKVTQSSRYLVKRTGEKVFLECVQDMDHENMFWYRQDPGLGLRLIYFSYDVKMKEKGDIPEGYSVSREKKERFSLILESASTNQTSMYLCASSPRPSTQYFGPGTRLTVL.

CDR3 amino acids: CASSYSETNYGYTF. V is TRBV6-6 and J is TRBJ1-2. CDR3 length equals 14 residues. The germline CDR1 and CDR2 sequences are MNHNY and SVGAGI (reference sequence).

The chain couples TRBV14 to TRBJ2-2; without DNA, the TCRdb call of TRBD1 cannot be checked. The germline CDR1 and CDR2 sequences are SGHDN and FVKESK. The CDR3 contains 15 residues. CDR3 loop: CASSQVPRDAGELFF.

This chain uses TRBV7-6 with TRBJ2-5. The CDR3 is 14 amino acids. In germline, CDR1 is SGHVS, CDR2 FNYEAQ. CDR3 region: CASSLGQYRETQYF. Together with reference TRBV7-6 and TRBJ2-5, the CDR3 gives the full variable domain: GAGVSQSPRYKVTKRGQDVALRCDPISGHVSLYWYRQALGQGPEFLTYFNYEAQQDKSGLPNDRFSAERPEGSISTLTIQRTEQRDSAMYRCASSLGQYRETQYFGPGTRLLVL.

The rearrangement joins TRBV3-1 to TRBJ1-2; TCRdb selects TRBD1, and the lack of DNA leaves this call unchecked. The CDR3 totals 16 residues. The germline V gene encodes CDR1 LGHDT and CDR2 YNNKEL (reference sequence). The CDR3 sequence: CASSQGTGTIGYGYTF. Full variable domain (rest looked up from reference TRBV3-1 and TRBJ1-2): DTAVSQTPKYLVTQMGNDKSIKCEQNLGHDTMYWYKQDSKKFLKIMFSYNNKELIINETVPNRFSPKSPDKAHLNLHINSLELGDSAVYFCASSQGTGTIGYGYTFGSGTRLTVV.

CDR3 sequence: CASSTLGTGNEKLFF. This chain joins TRBV2 and TRBJ1-4; TCRdb designates TRBD1, a call that cannot be tested without DNA. Germline-derived CDR1 and CDR2 are SNHLY and FYNNEI. The CDR3 loop spans 15 amino acids.

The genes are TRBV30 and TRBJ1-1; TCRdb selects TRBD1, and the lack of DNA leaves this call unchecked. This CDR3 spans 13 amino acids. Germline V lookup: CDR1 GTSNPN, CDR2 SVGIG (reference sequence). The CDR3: CAWSPGVSTEAFF.

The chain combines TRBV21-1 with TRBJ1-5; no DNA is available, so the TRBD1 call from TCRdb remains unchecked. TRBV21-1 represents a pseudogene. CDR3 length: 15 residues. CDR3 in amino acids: CASSTPGTGDQPQHF.

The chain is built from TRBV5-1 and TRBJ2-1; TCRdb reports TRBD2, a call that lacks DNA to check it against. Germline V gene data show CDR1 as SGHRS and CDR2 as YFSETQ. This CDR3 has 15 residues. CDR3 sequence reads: CASSGTSGTYNDQFF. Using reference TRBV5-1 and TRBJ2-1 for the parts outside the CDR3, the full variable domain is KAGVTQTPRYLIKTRGQQVTLSCSPISGHRSVSWYQQTPGQGLQFLFEYFSETQRNKGNFPGRFSGRQFSNSRSEMNVSTLELGDSALYLCASSGTSGTYNDQFFGPGTRLTVL.

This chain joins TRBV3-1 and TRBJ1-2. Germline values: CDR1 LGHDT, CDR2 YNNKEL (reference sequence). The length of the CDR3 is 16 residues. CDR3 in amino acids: CASSQIWAPKLDGYTF.

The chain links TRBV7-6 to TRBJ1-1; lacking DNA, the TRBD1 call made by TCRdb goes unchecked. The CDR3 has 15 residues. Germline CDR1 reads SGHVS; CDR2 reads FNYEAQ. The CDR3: CASSSSPQRGTEAFF.

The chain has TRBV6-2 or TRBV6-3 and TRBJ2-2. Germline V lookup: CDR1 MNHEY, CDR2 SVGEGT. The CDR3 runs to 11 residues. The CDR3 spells CASSKVGELFF.

CDR3 amino acids: CASSPGPGYGYTF. This chain links TRBV6-5 with TRBJ1-2; TCRdb's D gene call, TRBD1, goes unchecked for lack of DNA. Per the germline V gene, CDR1 is MNHEY and CDR2 is SVGAGI. CDR3 length: 13 amino acids.

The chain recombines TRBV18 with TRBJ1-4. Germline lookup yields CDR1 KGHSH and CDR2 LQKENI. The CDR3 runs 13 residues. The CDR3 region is CASSIGSGRKLFF.

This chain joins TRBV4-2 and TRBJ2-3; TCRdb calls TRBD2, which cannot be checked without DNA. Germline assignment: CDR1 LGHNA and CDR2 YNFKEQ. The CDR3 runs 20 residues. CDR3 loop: CASRSRQGTSGTRSTDTQYF.

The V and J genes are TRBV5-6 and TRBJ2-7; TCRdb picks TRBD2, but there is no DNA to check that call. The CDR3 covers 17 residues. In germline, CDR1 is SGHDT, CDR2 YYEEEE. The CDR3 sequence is CASSLDGLALIQSEQYF.

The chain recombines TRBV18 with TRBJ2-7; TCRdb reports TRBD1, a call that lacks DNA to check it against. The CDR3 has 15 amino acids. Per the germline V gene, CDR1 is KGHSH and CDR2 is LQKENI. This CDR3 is CASSPAGQGTYEQYF.

CDR3 residues: CAWSQGRHTDTQYF. The V call is TRBV30, the J call TRBJ2-3; TCRdb proposes TRBD1, but this gene call is untestable without DNA. Germline V gives CDR1 GTSNPN, CDR2 SVGIG (reference sequence). CDR3 length: 14 residues.

Here the CDR3 reads CASSLRTGTFKNTEAFF. The gene calls are TRBV5-6 and TRBJ1-1; TCRdb returns TRBD1, unconfirmable since there is no DNA. The CDR3 covers 17 residues. Germline loops: CDR1 SGHDT, CDR2 YYEEEE.

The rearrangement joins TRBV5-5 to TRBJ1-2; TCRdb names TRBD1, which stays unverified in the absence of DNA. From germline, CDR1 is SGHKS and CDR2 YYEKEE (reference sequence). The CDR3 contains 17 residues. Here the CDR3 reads CASSPTREMTGRYGYTF.